Listed below are T cell receptor beta chains from one sample, sequenced in a study of cytomegalovirus exposure and HLA in healthy donors. Assay used: immunoSEQ multiplex PCR; TCRdb lists only in-frame clones, some missing. The sample holds about 65,000 clones; 90% to 95% are singletons and the top ten take roughly 1.3%. Sequences were obtained from PBMCs. The receptors were gathered from a woman in her late teens or twenties in good health and CMV-seronegative. Both conserved end residues are part of each CDR3.

J gene: TRBJ2-3
V gene: TRBV6-5
CDR3 protein: CASSYESHISDTQYF

J gene: TRBJ2-5
V gene: TRBV12-5
CDR3 protein: CASGLEPGETQYF

J gene: TRBJ2-2
V gene: TRBV28
CDR3 protein: CASSANTGELFF

J gene: TRBJ2-1
V gene: TRBV2
CDR3 protein: CASGTSGNNEQFF

J gene: TRBJ2-7
V gene: TRBV5-1
CDR3 protein: CASSPGTAIYEQYF

J gene: TRBJ1-1
V gene: TRBV19
CDR3 protein: CASSIIAGTGEAFF

J gene: TRBJ1-4
V gene: TRBV25-1
CDR3 protein: CASRETRGIREKLFF

J gene: TRBJ1-2
V gene: TRBV29-1
CDR3 protein: CSAGQTDGYTF

J gene: TRBJ2-3
V gene: TRBV27
CDR3 protein: CASSSLAGRLTDTQYF

J gene: TRBJ2-5
V gene: TRBV5-1
CDR3 protein: CASICAGGQGLQETQYF